These T cell receptor beta chains were read from a single sample in a study of blood T cell repertoires in COVID-19. Repertoires were generated with immunoSEQ multiplex PCR, while TCRdb's copy carries only in-frame clones and drops some. The repertoire includes about 170,000 clones, approximately 80% of them detected once, and 7.5% to 10% sits in the top ten. Specimen: peripheral blood. The receptors were gathered from a woman aged 80 or over with COVID-19, enrolled during active disease. Each CDR3 is given with its conserved first and last residue. The D gene is left open where the match is weak. Rows give clone size only sometimes, using once, few, many, or a class for an expanded clone.

v_gene: TRBV6-6; abundance: NA; j_gene: TRBJ1-6; d_gene: NA; CDR3nt: TGTGCCAGCTGGGGGGGGGCCGGGAATTCACCCCTCCACTTT; CDR3aa: CASWGGAGNSPLHF
v_gene: TRBV27; abundance: many; j_gene: TRBJ2-7; d_gene: TRBD1; CDR3nt: TGTGCCAGCAGTTTCCACAGGGGCCCTAAGGACGAGCAGTACTTC; CDR3aa: CASSFHRGPKDEQYF
v_gene: TRBV5-4; abundance: NA; j_gene: TRBJ2-1; d_gene: NA; CDR3nt: TGTGCCAGCAGCCTCCCTGGGGCGTCCTACAATGAGCAGTTCTTC; CDR3aa: CASSLPGASYNEQFF
v_gene: TRBV29-1; abundance: few; j_gene: TRBJ2-7; d_gene: NA; CDR3nt: TGCAGCGTTGGGGGAACCACCCGGGGCGAGCAGTACTTC; CDR3aa: CSVGGTTRGEQYF
v_gene: TRBV3-1/TRBV3-2; abundance: NA; j_gene: TRBJ1-5; d_gene: NA; CDR3nt: TGTGCCAGCAGCACCAGTAGCAATCAGCCCCAGCATTTT; CDR3aa: CASSTSSNQPQHF
v_gene: TRBV5-6; abundance: few; j_gene: TRBJ1-6; d_gene: NA; CDR3nt: TGTGCCAGCAGCTTGTCCCGCCAGCCCCTCCACTTT; CDR3aa: CASSLSRQPLHF
v_gene: TRBV10-3; abundance: NA; j_gene: TRBJ2-7; d_gene: TRBD1; CDR3nt: TGTGCCTCTTGGGACAGGGCCGTTTCGTACGAGCAGTACTTC; CDR3aa: CASWDRAVSYEQYF
v_gene: TRBV28; abundance: NA; j_gene: TRBJ1-1; d_gene: NA; CDR3nt: TGTGCCAGCACCCTCAGCGGCAGGAACACTGAAGCTTTCTTT; CDR3aa: CASTLSGRNTEAFF
v_gene: TRBV5-1; abundance: NA; j_gene: TRBJ1-4; d_gene: TRBD1; CDR3nt: TGCGCCAGCAGCTTGGCGACAGGGTGGAACGAAAAACTGTTTTTT; CDR3aa: CASSLATGWNEKLFF
v_gene: TRBV6-1; abundance: NA; j_gene: TRBJ1-4; d_gene: TRBD1; CDR3nt: TGTGCCAGCAGTGAAGAAGGCAGGGGGATCACTAATGAAAAACTGTTTTTT; CDR3aa: CASSEEGRGITNEKLFF
v_gene: TRBV19; abundance: NA; j_gene: TRBJ1-2; d_gene: TRBD1; CDR3nt: TGTGCCAGTAGTGTCTTACAGGGGAGGTATGGCTACACCTTC; CDR3aa: CASSVLQGRYGYTF
v_gene: TRBV5-6; abundance: NA; j_gene: TRBJ2-5; d_gene: TRBD2; CDR3nt: TGTGCCAGCAGCTTGTACGCGGGGGGGTATGAGACCCAGTACTTC; CDR3aa: CASSLYAGGYETQYF
v_gene: TRBV2; abundance: NA; j_gene: TRBJ1-5; d_gene: NA; CDR3nt: TGTGCCAGCAGTGAAGAGGGGTATCAGCCCCAGCATTTT; CDR3aa: CASSEEGYQPQHF
v_gene: TRBV7-9; abundance: NA; j_gene: TRBJ1-6; d_gene: TRBD1; CDR3nt: TGTGCCAGCAGCTTACGGGACAGCCCTAATTCACCCCTCCACTTT; CDR3aa: CASSLRDSPNSPLHF
v_gene: TRBV18; abundance: NA; j_gene: TRBJ2-1; d_gene: NA; CDR3nt: TGTGCCAGCTCACCCTCCTCGAGCTCCTACAATGAGCAGTTCTTC; CDR3aa: CASSPSSSSYNEQFF
v_gene: TRBV19; abundance: NA; j_gene: TRBJ1-1; d_gene: TRBD1; CDR3nt: TGTGCCAGTAGTGTCCCGGGACAGGGAATGAACACTGAAGCTTTCTTT; CDR3aa: CASSVPGQGMNTEAFF
v_gene: TRBV9; abundance: NA; j_gene: TRBJ1-3; d_gene: NA; CDR3nt: TGTGCCAGCAGCGTAGATGGGGGCAGGGGAAACACCATATATTTT; CDR3aa: CASSVDGGRGNTIYF
v_gene: TRBV5-1; abundance: NA; j_gene: TRBJ2-3; d_gene: NA; CDR3nt: TGCGCCAGCAGCCAGGGGGCTAGCGGTTATATCGGCACAACGCAGTATTTT; CDR3aa: CASSQGASGYIGTTQYF